These 18 T cell receptor beta chains share one sample of origin, sequenced in a study of T cell repertoires in cytomegalovirus infection. No antigen has been assigned to these receptors. Using its own MiXCR run on the reads, TCRdb lists one record per CDR3 protein. The table shows around 58,000 distinct CDR3 sequences, with 20% occurring only once. This specimen was CD8+ T cells from cultured PBMCs, taken from culture after CMV antigen stimulation. The origin of the receptors is a human donor in good health (CMV status not recorded). Some clones in this sample may be carry-over from other donors' samples.

The rearrangement joins TRBV2 to TRBJ1-1, with a weak D call TRBD1 (5 bases). Trimming cost V 2 bases and J 6 bases, with 16 bases left between them. The CDR3 is 15 amino acids. Germline values: CDR1 SNHLY, CDR2 FYNNEI. Here the CDR3 DNA reads TGTGCCAGCAGTGAATATCCCCCCGGGGCGGCTGAAGCTTTCTTT. It specifies CASSEYPPGAAEAFF. The full variable domain, its missing parts supplied by reference TRBV2 and TRBJ1-1, is EPEVTQTPSHQVTQMGQEVILRCVPISNHLYFYWYRQILGQKVEFLVSFYNNEISEKSEIFDDQFSVERPDGSNFTLKIRSTKLEDSAMYFCASSEYPPGAAEAFFGQGTRLTVV.

This clonotype was found a few times. This rearrangement joins TRBV5-6 to TRBJ1-5; a possible D gene is TRBD1 (5 bases). V lost 1 base and J 5 bases, leaving 7 bases between the germline ends. The CDR3 is made up of 13 amino acids. The germline CDR1 and CDR2 sequences are SGHDT and YYEEEE. DNA of the CDR3: TGTGCCAGCAGCTTGAAAGGGGATCAGCCCCAGCATTTT. It is translated as CASSLKGDQPQHF.

The CDR3 sequence: CATSRGRTGLNTEAFF. Here the CDR3 DNA reads TGTGCCACCAGCAGAGGTAGGACAGGGTTGAACACTGAAGCTTTCTTT. The chain has TRBV15 and TRBJ1-1; TRBD1 matches 8 bases. The V gene's germline CDR1 is LNHNV and CDR2 YYDKDF (reference sequence). With V trimmed by 1 base and J by 0 bases, 4 bases remained unmatched. CDR3 size: 16 residues.

This clonotype showed up just a few times. The chain joins TRBV12-3 or TRBV12-4 to TRBJ1-2; no clear D. This CDR3 spans 13 amino acids. V was clipped by 3 bases and J by 4 bases, with 9 bases between them. The CDR3 coding sequence is TGTGCCAGCAGTTTCGTGGACGGCTATGGCTACACCTTC. Its protein is CASSFVDGYGYTF.

In this sample, this clonotype turned up a few times. The chain combines TRBV2 with TRBJ1-2; a weak D match, TRBD1 (5 bases). In germline, CDR1 is SNHLY, CDR2 FYNNEI. V dropped 7 bases and J dropped 8 bases, with 11 bases sitting between them. This CDR3 is 11 amino acids long. The CDR3 loop is CASNPGLGYTF. The CDR3 nucleotides are TGTGCCAGCAACCCGGGACTGGGCTACACCTTC.

There are a few counts of this clonotype. V gene TRBV7-2 combines with J gene TRBJ2-5; a possible D gene is TRBD1 (6 bases). The germline V gene has CDR1 SGHTA and CDR2 FQGNSA. V lost 5 bases and J 4 bases, leaving 14 bases between the germline ends. This CDR3 spans 14 amino acids. CDR3 sequence: CASSARLGGETQYF. In DNA, the CDR3 is TGTGCCAGCAGCGCCCGCCTAGGGGGAGAGACCCAGTACTTC.

J is TRBJ1-5 and V is TRBV12-5, with D uncertain. The germline CDR1 and CDR2 sequences are LGHNT and FRNRAP. Trimming left V 1 base short and J 1 base short, with 8 bases between. The CDR3 extends over 15 amino acids. The CDR3 DNA reads as TGTGCTAGTGGTTTGGACTGGACGAGCAATCAGCCCCAGCATTTT. It codes for CASGLDWTSNQPQHF.

The V gene is TRBV7-2, the J gene TRBJ2-7; the D call may be TRBD1 or TRBD2 (6 bases each). The germline V and J ends were trimmed by 2 bases and 0 bases, with 17 bases remaining between them. Per germline, CDR1 SGHTA and CDR2 FQGNSA. This CDR3 has 17 amino acids. The CDR3 DNA reads TGTGCCAGCAGCTTAAATAGGGGGGTTTTGAGCTCCTACGAGCAGTACTTC. Encoded protein: CASSLNRGVLSSYEQYF.

This clonotype occurred a few times. This chain connects TRBV7-2 to TRBJ1-2, with 8 nucleotides matching TRBD1. The CDR3 covers 13 residues. Per germline, CDR1 SGHTA and CDR2 FQGNSA. J was trimmed by 6 bases and V by 10 bases; bases with no gene match: 10. The CDR3 coding sequence is TGTGCCACCCCAGGGGGCGCAAAAGATGGCTACACCTTC. Residues: CATPGGAKDGYTF.

The chain is built from TRBV7-9 and TRBJ2-7; the match to TRBD1 covers 9 bases. The germline V gene encodes CDR1 SEHNR and CDR2 FQNEAQ (reference sequence). The CDR3 contains 18 residues. V shed 1 base and J 4 bases; nucleotides not matched to a gene: 14. The CDR3 DNA sequence: TGTGCCAGCAGCTTAGGCGGGACAGGGCCGCCAAACAAATACGAGCAGTACTTC. This sequence encodes CASSLGGTGPPNKYEQYF. Variable domain in full (rest from reference TRBV7-9 and TRBJ2-7): DTGVSQNPRHKITKRGQNVTFRCDPISEHNRLYWYRQTLGQGPEFLTYFQNEAQLEKSRLLSDRFSAERPKGSFSTLEIQRTEQGDSAMYLCASSLGGTGPPNKYEQYFGPGTRLTVT.

The genes are TRBV4-3 and TRBJ2-1; D is uncertain. Trimming shortened V by 4 bases and J by 0 bases, and 16 bases separated the two germline ends. The germline CDR1 and CDR2 sequences are LGHNA and YSLEER. This CDR3 spans 17 amino acids. CDR3 residues: CASSPYSDISSYNEQFF. The CDR3 DNA is TGCGCCAGCAGCCCCTATTCCGATATCTCCTCCTACAATGAGCAGTTCTTC.

This clonotype was seen a few times. This chain joins TRBV7-8 and TRBJ2-5; 15 nucleotides match TRBD2. J gave up 1 base and V 5 bases, and 2 bases lay outside the gene matches. Germline V gene lookup returns CDR1 SGHVS and CDR2 FQNEAQ. There are 16 residues in the CDR3. The CDR3 DNA reads as TGTGCCAGCAGCCGGACTAGCGGGGGGGCCCAAGAGACCCAGTACTTC. Translation: CASSRTSGGAQETQYF.

This clonotype was found a few times. The DNA for the CDR3 is TGTGCCAGCAGTATCGACAGGGGACGCACAGATACGCAGTATTTT. Its translation: CASSIDRGRTDTQYF. The chain uses TRBV6-5 and TRBJ2-3; 8 nucleotides line up with TRBD1. CDR1 and CDR2 from the germline V gene are MNHEY and SVGAGI. The CDR3 consists of 15 residues. V shed 5 bases, J shed 1 base, and the junction held 5 bases outside the gene matches.

There are a few counts of this clonotype. The genes are TRBV6-2 or TRBV6-3 and TRBJ2-3; 11 bases agree with TRBD2. The CDR3 consists of 15 residues. The V and J ends lost 8 bases and 2 bases, in that order; junction bases with no gene match: 6. The germline V gene has CDR1 MNHEY and CDR2 SVGEGT. The CDR3 protein is CASDTSGGHTDTQYF. DNA for the CDR3: TGTGCCAGCGATACTAGCGGGGGACACACAGATACGCAGTATTTT.

V gene TRBV7-2 combines with J gene TRBJ1-1, with D unclear. Germline assignment: CDR1 SGHTA and CDR2 FQGNSA. V was cut by 6 bases and J by 5 bases, with 13 bases left in between. This CDR3 has 13 residues. CDR3 loop: CASSLEDGTEAFF. The CDR3 DNA reads TGTGCCAGCAGTCTCGAGGATGGGACTGAAGCTTTCTTT.

This clonotype has more than one count but fewer than ten. This sequence joins TRBV6-1 and TRBJ1-1; D remains unclear. Germline V gene sequence: CDR1 MNHNS, CDR2 SASEGT. Trimming shortened V by 1 base and J by 3 bases, and 9 bases separated the two germline ends. CDR3 length: 14 amino acids. The CDR3 region has the DNA TGTGCCAGCAGTGAAGGGGGTCTGGACACTGAAGCTTTCTTT. Encoded protein: CASSEGGLDTEAFF.

The chain has TRBV25-1 and TRBJ2-1; maybe TRBD1 (5 bases). The CDR3 has 13 residues. V lost 4 bases to trimming and J lost 4 bases, with 8 bases between them. From germline, CDR1 is MGHDK and CDR2 SYGVNS. CDR3 coding DNA: TGTGCCAGCAGTGTACAGGAATACAATGAGCAGTTCTTC. It codes for CASSVQEYNEQFF.

This clonotype appeared a few times. The gene calls are TRBV18 and TRBJ2-1; D is perhaps TRBD2 (5 bases). CDR1 is KGHSH and CDR2 is LQKENI in the germline V gene. The CDR3 covers 15 residues. Trimming shortened V by 6 bases and J by 3 bases, and 15 bases separated the two germline ends. The CDR3 protein is CASSNPGTHYNEQFF. CDR3 nucleotides: TGTGCCAGCTCCAATCCGGGAACTCACTACAATGAGCAGTTCTTC.